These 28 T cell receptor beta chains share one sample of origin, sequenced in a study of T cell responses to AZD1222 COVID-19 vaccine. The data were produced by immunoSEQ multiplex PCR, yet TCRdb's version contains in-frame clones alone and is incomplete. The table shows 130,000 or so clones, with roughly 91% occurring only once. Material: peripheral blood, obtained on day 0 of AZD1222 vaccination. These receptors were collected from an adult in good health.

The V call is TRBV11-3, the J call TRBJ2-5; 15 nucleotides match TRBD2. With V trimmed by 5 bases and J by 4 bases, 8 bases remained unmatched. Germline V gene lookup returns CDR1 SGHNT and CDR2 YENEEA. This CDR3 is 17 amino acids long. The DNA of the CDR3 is TGTGCCAGCAGCCCCGGACTAGCGGGAGGGGTGGTAGAGACCCAGTACTTC. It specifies CASSPGLAGGVVETQYF.

The CDR3 DNA follows: TGTGCCAGCTCCCCAACGCAGTTAACAGATACGCAGTATTTT. This sequence encodes CASSPTQLTDTQYF. The gene calls are TRBV9 and TRBJ2-3; no clear D gene. Germline V lookup: CDR1 SGDLS, CDR2 YYNGEE. V lost 7 bases and J lost 3, with 15 bases in between. The CDR3 contains 14 residues.

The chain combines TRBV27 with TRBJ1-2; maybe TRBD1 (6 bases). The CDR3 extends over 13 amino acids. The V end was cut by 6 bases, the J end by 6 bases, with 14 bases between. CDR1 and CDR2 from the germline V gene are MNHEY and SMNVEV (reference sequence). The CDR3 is CASSQYRADGYTF. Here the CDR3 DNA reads TGTGCCAGCAGCCAATACAGGGCTGATGGCTACACCTTC.

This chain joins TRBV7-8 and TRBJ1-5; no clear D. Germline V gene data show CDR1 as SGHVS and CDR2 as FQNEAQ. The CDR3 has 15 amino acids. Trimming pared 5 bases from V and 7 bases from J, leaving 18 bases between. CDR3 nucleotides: TGTGCCAGCAGCCCCATGGCAGGTACGGGCCAGCCCCAGCATTTT. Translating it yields CASSPMAGTGQPQHF.

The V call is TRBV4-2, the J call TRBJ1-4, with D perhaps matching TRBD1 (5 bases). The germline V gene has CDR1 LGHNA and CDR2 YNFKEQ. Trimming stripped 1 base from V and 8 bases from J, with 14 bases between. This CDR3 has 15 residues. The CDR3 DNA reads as TGTGCCAGCAGCCAAGCCCAGGGACGAGGCGAAAAACTGTTTTTT. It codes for CASSQAQGRGEKLFF.

In DNA, the CDR3 is TGTGCCAGTAGTATCGAGGACTACAATGAGCAGTTCTTC. Protein product: CASSIEDYNEQFF. The J gene is TRBJ2-1, the V gene TRBV19, with D hard to call. V lost 3 bases, J lost 3 bases, and 6 bases lay in between. CDR3 length: 13 amino acids. Per the germline V gene, CDR1 is LNHDA and CDR2 is SQIVND (reference sequence).

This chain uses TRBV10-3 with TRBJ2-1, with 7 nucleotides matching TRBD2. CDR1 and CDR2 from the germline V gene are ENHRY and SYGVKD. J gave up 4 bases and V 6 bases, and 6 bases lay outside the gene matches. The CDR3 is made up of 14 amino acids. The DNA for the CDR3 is TGTGCCATCAGCGCGGGACTATCTTACAATGAGCAGTTCTTC. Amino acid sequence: CAISAGLSYNEQFF.

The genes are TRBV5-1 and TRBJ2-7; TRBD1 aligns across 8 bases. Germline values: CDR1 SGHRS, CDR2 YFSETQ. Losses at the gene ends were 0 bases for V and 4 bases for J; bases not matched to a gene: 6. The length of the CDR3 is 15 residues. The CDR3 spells CASSLGQGHRYEQYF. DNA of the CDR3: TGCGCCAGCAGCTTGGGACAGGGGCATAGGTACGAGCAGTACTTC.

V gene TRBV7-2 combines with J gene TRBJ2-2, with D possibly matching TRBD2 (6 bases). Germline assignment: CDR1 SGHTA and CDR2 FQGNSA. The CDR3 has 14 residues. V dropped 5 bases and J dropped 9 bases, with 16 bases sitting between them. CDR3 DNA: TGTGCCAGCAGCCCCAGTCAGGGACTTAGGGAGCTGTTTTTT. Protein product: CASSPSQGLRELFF.

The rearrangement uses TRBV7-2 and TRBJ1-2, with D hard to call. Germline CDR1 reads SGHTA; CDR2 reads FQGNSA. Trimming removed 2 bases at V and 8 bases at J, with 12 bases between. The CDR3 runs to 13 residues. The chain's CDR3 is CASSLQRRAGYTF. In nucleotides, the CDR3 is TGTGCCAGCAGCTTACAGAGAAGGGCGGGCTACACCTTC. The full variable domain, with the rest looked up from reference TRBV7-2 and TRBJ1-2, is GAGVSQSPSNKVTEKGKDVELRCDPISGHTALYWYRQSLGQGLEFLIYFQGNSAPDKSGLPSDRFSAERTGGSVSTLTIQRTQQEDSAVYLCASSLQRRAGYTFGSGTRLTVV.

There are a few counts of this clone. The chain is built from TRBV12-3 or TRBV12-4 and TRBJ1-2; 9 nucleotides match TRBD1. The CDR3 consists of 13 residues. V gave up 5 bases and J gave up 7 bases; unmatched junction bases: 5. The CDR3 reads CASSTGGGGGYTF. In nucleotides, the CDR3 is TGTGCCAGCAGTACAGGGGGCGGAGGTGGCTACACCTTC.

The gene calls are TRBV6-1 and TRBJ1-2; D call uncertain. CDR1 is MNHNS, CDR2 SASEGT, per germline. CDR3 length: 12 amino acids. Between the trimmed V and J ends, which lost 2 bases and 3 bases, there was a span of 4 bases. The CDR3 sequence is CASSERDYGYTF. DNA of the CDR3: TGTGCCAGCAGTGAAAGAGACTATGGCTACACCTTC.

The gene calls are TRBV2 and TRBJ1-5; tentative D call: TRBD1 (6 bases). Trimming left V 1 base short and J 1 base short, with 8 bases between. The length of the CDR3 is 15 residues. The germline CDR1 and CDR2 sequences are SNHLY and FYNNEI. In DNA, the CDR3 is TGTGCCAGCAGTGAAGAGGGGGGGAGCAATCAGCCCCAGCATTTT. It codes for CASSEEGGSNQPQHF.

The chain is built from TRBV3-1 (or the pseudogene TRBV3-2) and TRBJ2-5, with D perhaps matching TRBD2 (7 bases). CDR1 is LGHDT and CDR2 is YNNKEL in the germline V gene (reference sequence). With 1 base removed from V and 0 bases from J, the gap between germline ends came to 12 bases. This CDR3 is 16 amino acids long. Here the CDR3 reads CASSQGGRGHQETQYF. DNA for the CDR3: TGTGCCAGCAGCCAAGGGGGGCGGGGGCACCAAGAGACCCAGTACTTC.

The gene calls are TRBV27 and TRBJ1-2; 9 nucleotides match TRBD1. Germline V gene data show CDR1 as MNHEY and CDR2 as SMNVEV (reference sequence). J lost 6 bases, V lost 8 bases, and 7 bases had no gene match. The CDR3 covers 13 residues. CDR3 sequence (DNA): TGTGCCAGCGGGGACAGGGCGGTGGATGGCTACACCTTC. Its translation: CASGDRAVDGYTF.

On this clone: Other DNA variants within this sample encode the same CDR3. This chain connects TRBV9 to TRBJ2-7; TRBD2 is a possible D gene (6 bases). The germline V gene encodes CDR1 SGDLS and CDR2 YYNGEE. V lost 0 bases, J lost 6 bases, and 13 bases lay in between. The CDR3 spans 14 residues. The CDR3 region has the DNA TGTGCCAGCAGCGTAGGTCAGGGAGCGGGCGAGCAGTACTTC. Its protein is CASSVGQGAGEQYF.

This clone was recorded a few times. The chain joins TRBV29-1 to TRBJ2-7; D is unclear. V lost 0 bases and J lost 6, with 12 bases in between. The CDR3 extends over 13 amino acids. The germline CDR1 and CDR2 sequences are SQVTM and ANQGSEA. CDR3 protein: CSVEEAGSGEQYF. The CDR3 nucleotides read TGCAGCGTTGAAGAGGCAGGTTCGGGCGAGCAGTACTTC.

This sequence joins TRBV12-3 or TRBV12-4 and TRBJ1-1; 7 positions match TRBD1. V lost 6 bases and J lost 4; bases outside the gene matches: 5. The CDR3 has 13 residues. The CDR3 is CASRKAGGTEAFF. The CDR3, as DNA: TGTGCCAGCAGAAAGGCAGGGGGCACTGAAGCTTTCTTT.

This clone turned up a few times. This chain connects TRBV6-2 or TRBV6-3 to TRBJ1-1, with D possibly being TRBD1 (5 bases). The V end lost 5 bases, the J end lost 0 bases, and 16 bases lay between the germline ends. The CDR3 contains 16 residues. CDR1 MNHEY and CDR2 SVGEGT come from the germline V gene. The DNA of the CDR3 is TGTGCCAGCAGTCGCTTACGACAGACCATGAACACTGAAGCTTTCTTT. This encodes CASSRLRQTMNTEAFF.

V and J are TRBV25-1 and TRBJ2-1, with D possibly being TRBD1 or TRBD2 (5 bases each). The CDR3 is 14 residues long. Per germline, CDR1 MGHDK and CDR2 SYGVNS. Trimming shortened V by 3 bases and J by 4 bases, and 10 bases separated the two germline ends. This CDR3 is CASSERDGYNEQFF. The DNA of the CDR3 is TGTGCCAGCAGTGAGAGGGACGGGTACAATGAGCAGTTCTTC. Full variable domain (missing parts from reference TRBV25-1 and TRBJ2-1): EADIYQTPRYLVIGTGKKITLECSQTMGHDKMYWYQQDPGMELHLIHYSYGVNSTEKGDLSSESTVSRIRTEHFPLTLESARPSHTSQYLCASSERDGYNEQFFGPGTRLTVL.

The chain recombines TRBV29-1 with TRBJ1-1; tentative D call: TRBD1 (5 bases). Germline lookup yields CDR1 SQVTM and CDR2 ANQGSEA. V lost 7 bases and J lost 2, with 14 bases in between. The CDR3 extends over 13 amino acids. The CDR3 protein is CSARGGVNTEAFF. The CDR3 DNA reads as TGCAGCGCCCGTGGGGGAGTCAACACTGAAGCTTTCTTT. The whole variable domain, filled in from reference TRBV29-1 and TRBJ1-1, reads SAVISQKPSRDICQRGTSLTIQCQVDSQVTMMFWYRQQPGQSLTLIATANQGSEATYESGFVIDKFPISRPNLTFSTLTVSNMSPEDSSIYLCSARGGVNTEAFFGQGTRLTVV.

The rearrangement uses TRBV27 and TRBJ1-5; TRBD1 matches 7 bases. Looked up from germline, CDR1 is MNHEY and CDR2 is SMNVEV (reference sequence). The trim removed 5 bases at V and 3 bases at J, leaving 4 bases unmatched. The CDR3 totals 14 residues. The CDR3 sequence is CASSRQGVNQPQHF. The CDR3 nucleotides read TGTGCCAGCAGTAGACAGGGAGTCAATCAGCCCCAGCATTTT.

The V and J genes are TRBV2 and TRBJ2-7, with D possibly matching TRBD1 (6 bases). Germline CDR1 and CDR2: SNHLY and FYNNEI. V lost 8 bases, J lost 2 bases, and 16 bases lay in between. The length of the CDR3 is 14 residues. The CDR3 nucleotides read TGTGCCAGCGGTAGAGACAGGCTCACCTACGAGCAGTACTTC. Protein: CASGRDRLTYEQYF. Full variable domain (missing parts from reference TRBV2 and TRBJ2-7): EPEVTQTPSHQVTQMGQEVILRCVPISNHLYFYWYRQILGQKVEFLVSFYNNEISEKSEIFDDQFSVERPDGSNFTLKIRSTKLEDSAMYFCASGRDRLTYEQYFGPGTRLTVT.

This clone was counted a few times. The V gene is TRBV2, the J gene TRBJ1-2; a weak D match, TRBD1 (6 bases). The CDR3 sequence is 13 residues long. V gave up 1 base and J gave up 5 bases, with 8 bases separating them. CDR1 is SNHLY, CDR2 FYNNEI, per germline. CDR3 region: CASSEDREYGYTF. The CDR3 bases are TGTGCCAGCAGTGAAGACAGGGAGTATGGCTACACCTTC.

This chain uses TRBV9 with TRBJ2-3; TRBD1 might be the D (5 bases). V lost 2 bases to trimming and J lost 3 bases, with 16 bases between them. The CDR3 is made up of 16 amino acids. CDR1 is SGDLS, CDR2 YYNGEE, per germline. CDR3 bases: TGTGCCAGCAGCGTTGACAGTCCCTCGAGTACAGATACGCAGTATTTT. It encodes CASSVDSPSSTDTQYF.

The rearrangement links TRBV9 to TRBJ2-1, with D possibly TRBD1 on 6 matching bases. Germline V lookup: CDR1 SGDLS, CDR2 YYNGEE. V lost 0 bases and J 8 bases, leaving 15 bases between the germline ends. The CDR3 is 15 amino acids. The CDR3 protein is CASSVGAGTSDEQFF. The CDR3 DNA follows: TGTGCCAGCAGCGTAGGGGCCGGGACATCCGATGAGCAGTTCTTC.

CDR3 in amino acids: CAISRTSGSDEQYF. CDR3 bases: TGTGCCATCAGCCGGACTAGCGGGAGTGACGAGCAGTACTTC. This rearrangement joins TRBV10-3 to TRBJ2-7, with 13 bases lining up with TRBD2. Losses at the gene ends were 6 bases for V and 5 bases for J; bases not matched to a gene: 4. Germline V gene data show CDR1 as ENHRY and CDR2 as SYGVKD. This CDR3 is built from 14 residues.

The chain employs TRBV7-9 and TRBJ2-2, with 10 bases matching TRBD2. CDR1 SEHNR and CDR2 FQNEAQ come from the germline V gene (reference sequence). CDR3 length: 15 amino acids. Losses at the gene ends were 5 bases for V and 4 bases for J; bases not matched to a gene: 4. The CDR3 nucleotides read TGTGCCAGCAGCGTTCTAGCGGGAGCCACCGGGGAGCTGTTTTTT. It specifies CASSVLAGATGELFF.